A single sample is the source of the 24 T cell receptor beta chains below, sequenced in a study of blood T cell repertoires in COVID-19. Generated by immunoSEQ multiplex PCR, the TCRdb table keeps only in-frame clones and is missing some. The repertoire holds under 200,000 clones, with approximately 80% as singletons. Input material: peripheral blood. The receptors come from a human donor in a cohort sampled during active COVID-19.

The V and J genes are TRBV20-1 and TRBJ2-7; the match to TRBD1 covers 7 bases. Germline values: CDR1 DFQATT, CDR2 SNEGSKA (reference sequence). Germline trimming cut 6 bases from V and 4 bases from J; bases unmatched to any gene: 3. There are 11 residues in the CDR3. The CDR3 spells CSALQGYEQYF. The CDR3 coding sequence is TGCAGTGCATTACAGGGGTACGAGCAGTACTTC.

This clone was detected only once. DNA of the CDR3: TGTGCCAGCAGCCAAGAGGCCCATTATAATTCACCCCTCCACTTT. It yields the protein CASSQEAHYNSPLHF. This chain uses TRBV3-1 (or the pseudogene TRBV3-2) with TRBJ1-6; D is ambiguous. Germline values: CDR1 LGHDT, CDR2 YNNKEL (reference sequence). CDR3 length equals 15 residues. V was pared by 0 bases and J by 4 bases, with 7 bases between.

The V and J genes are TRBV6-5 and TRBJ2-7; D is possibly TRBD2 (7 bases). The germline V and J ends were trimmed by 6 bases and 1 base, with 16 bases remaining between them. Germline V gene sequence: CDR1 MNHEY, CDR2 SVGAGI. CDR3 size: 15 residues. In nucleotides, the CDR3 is TGTGCCAGCAGCCAGACTAGCAGGGGATCCTACGAGCAGTACTTC. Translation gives CASSQTSRGSYEQYF.

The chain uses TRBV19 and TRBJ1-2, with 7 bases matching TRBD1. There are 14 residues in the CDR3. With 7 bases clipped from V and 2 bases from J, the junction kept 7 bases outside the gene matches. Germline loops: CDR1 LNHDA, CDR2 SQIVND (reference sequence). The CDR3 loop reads CASKREQGNYGYTF. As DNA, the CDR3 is TGTGCCAGTAAGAGGGAACAGGGGAACTATGGCTACACCTTC.

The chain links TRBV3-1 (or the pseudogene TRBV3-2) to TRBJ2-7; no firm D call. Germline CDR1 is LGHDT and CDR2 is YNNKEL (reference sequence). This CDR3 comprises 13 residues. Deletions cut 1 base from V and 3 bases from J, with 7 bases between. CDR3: CASSQVRFYEQYF. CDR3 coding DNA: TGTGCCAGCAGCCAAGTTCGGTTCTACGAGCAGTACTTC.

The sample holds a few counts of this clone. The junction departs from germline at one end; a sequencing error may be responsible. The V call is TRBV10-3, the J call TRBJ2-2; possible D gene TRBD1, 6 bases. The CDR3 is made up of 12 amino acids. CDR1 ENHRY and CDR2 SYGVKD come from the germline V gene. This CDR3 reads CAISGDTGELFF. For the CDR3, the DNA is TGTGCCATCAGTGGGGACACAGGGGAGCTGTTTTTT.

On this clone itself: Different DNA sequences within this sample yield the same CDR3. CDR3 DNA: TGTGCCAGCAGCCCCGACAGGAACTATGGCTACACCTTC. It specifies CASSPDRNYGYTF. V is TRBV12-3 or TRBV12-4 and J is TRBJ1-2, with D perhaps matching TRBD1 (6 bases). The CDR3 is 13 amino acids. V was cut by 6 bases and J by 2 bases, with 10 bases left in between.

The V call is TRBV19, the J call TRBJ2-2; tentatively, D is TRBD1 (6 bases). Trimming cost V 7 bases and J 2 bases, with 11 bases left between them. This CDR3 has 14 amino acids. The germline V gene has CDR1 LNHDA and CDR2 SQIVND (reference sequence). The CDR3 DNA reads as TGTGCCAGTACCTCAGGGGTTAACACCGGGGAGCTGTTTTTT. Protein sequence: CASTSGVNTGELFF.

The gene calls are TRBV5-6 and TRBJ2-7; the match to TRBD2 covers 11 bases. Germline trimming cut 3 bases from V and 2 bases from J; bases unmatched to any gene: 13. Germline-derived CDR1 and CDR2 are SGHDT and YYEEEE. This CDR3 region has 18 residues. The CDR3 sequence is CASSSLSGRALGPYEQYF. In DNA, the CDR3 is TGTGCCAGCAGCTCCCTTAGCGGGAGGGCCTTAGGGCCCTACGAGCAGTACTTC.

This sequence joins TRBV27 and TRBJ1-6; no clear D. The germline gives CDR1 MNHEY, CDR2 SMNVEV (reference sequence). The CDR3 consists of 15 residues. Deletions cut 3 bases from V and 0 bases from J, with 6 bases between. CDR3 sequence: CASSFGGSYNSPLHF. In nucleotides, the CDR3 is TGTGCCAGCAGTTTTGGAGGCTCCTATAATTCACCCCTCCACTTT.

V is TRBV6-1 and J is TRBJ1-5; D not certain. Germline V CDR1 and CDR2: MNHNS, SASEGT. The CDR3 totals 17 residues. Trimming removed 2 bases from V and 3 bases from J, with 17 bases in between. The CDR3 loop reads CASSEPRRAVDNQPQHF. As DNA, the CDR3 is TGTGCCAGCAGTGAACCAAGGAGGGCAGTCGACAATCAGCCCCAGCATTTT.

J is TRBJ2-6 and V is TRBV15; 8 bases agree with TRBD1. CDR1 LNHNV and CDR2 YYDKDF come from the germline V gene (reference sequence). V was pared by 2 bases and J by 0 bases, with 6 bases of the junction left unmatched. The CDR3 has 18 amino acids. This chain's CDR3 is CATSRPGQAFSGANVLTF. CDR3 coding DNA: TGTGCCACCAGCAGACCGGGACAGGCCTTCTCTGGGGCCAACGTCCTGACTTTC.

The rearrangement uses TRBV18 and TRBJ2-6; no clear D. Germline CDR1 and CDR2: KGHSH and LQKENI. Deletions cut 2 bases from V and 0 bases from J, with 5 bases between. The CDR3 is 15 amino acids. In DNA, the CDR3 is TGTGCCAGCTCACCATCTAGCTCTGGGGCCAACGTCCTGACTTTC. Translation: CASSPSSSGANVLTF.

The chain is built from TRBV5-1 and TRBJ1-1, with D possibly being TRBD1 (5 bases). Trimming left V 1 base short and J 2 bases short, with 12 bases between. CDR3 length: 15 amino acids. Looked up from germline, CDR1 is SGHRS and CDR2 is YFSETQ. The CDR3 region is CASSLYQGSNTEAFF. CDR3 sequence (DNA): TGCGCCAGCAGCTTGTATCAGGGTAGTAACACTGAAGCTTTCTTT.

As DNA, the CDR3 is TGTGCCAGCAGCTTAACAGCTAGCGGGGGTTCCTACAATGAGCAGTTCTTC. Protein: CASSLTASGGSYNEQFF. The chain joins TRBV7-3 to TRBJ2-1, with TRBD2 matching over 10 bases. Germline lookup yields CDR1 SGHTA and CDR2 FQGTGA. The J segment lost 1 base and the V segment lost 0 bases, leaving 3 bases of the junction unmatched. The CDR3 is 17 amino acids.

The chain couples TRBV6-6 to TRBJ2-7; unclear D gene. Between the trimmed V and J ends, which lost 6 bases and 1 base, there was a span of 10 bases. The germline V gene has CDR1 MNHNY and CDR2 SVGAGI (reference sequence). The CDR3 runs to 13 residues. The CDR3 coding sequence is TGTGCCAGCAGCCAGGTGGCTTCCTACGAGCAGTACTTC. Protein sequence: CASSQVASYEQYF.

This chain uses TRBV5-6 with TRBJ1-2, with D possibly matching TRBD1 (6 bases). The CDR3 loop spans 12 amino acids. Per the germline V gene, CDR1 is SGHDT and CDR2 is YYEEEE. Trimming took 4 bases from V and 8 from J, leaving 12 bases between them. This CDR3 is CASSPGVTGYTF. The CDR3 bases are TGTGCCAGCAGCCCAGGGGTCACGGGCTACACCTTC.

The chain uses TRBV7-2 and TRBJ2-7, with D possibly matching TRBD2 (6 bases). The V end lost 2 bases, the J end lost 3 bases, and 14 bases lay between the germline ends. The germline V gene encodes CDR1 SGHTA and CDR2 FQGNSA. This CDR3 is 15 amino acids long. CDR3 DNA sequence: TGTGCCAGCAGCTTAATCGGGGGAACAGTCTACGAGCAGTACTTC. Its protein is CASSLIGGTVYEQYF.

The CDR3 protein is CASSSLRGTEAFF. Here the CDR3 DNA reads TGTGCCAGCAGCTCGCTCAGGGGCACTGAAGCTTTCTTT. The chain employs TRBV7-2 and TRBJ1-1; D possibly corresponds to TRBD1 (6 bases). V was clipped by 4 bases and J by 4 bases, with 10 bases between them. CDR1 and CDR2 from the germline V gene are SGHTA and FQGNSA. The CDR3 consists of 13 residues.

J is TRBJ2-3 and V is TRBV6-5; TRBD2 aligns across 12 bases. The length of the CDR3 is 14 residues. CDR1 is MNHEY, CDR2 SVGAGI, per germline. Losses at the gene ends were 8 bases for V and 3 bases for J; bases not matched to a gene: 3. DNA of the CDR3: TGTGCCAGCCTAGCGGGAGGGCCTACAGATACGCAGTATTTT. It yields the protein CASLAGGPTDTQYF.

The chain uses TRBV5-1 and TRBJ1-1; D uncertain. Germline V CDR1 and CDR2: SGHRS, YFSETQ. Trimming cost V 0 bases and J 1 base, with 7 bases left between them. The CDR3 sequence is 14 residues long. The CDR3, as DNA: TGCGCCAGCAGCTTGGCGTCGTCGAACACTGAAGCTTTCTTT. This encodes CASSLASSNTEAFF.

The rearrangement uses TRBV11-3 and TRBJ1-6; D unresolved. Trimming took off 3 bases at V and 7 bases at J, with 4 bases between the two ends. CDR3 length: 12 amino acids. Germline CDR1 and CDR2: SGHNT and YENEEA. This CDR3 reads CASSFSNSPLHF. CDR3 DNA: TGTGCCAGCAGCTTTTCGAATTCACCCCTCCACTTT.

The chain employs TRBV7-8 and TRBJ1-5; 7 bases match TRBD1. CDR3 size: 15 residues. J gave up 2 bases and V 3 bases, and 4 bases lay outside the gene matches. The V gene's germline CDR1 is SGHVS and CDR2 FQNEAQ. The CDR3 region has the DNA TGTGCCAGCAGCTTTGTAACAGGGGGCAATCAGCCCCAGCATTTT. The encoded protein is CASSFVTGGNQPQHF.

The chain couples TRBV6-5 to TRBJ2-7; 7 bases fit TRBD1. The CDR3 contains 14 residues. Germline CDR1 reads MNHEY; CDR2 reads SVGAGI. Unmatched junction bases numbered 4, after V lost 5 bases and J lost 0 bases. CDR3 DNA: TGTGCCAGCAGTCCACAGGGGCCCTCCTACGAGCAGTACTTC. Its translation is CASSPQGPSYEQYF.